The clone carrying this T cell receptor (beta chain) was observed at least ten times. Antigen: not known. The data were obtained in a study of T-cell reconstitution after alpha-beta-depleted transplantation in children. Study observations and caveats: Recipient T cells and thymic progenitors that survived were the source of the high TCRbeta diversity seen at day 60 in some patients. About two months after transplant, alpha-beta T cells reportedly came from several hundred expanded graft clones. By one year post-transplant, T-cell counts and diversity largely arose from T cells that were newly produced.

Trimming took off 4 bases at V and 6 bases at J, with 11 bases between the two ends. Germline loops: CDR1 SGHRS, CDR2 YFSETQ. The CDR3 totals 13 residues. Unique molecular identifiers were built into the TCRbeta library. TCRdb redid the calling of the PCR reads with MiXCR, one entry per CDR3 protein. The sample includes 450,000 to 550,000 distinct CDR3 sequences, about an eighth of them seen just once. Sample: PBMCs, mostly from graft donor cells, taken 180 days after TCRalphabeta/CD19-depleted stem cell transplant. This sequence originates from a female patient between 2 and 15 years old who had a stem cell transplant for aplastic anemia, so the T cells may come from the graft donor. The chain uses TRBV5-1 and TRBJ2-1; D is ambiguous. The CDR3 DNA reads as TGCGCCAGCAGCGCCGACGACTTCAATGAGCAGTTCTTC. Translated: CASSADDFNEQFF.